This T cell receptor (beta chain) was identified during a study of post-analysis software for immune sequencing data. Broader study findings: With TRBV5-6, TRBV5-1 and TRBV20-1 included, about five TRBV segments were more frequent in patients than in controls. Controls showed significantly higher normalized Chao1 diversity than did multiple sclerosis patients.

This clonotype was counted only a few times. Its antigen is still unknown. The CDR3 length is 14 residues. V was trimmed by 1 base and J by 4 bases, leaving 10 bases between them. Germline V gives CDR1 KGHSH, CDR2 LQKENI. Unique molecular identifiers featured in each of the TCR beta cDNA libraries. Approximately 0.5 million cDNA molecules were recovered from an input of 1 to 10 million T cells. MiXCR was run by TCRdb on the PCR reads, yielding one entry per CDR3 protein. The sample holds roughly 540,000 distinct CDR3 sequences, less than 40% seen once. Material: blood. The J gene is TRBJ2-5, the V gene TRBV18; tentatively, D is TRBD1 (6 bases). The source of this sequence is a girl between 2 and 17 years old with multiple sclerosis. The CDR3 loop reads CASSPRDTRETQYF. Here the CDR3 DNA reads TGTGCCAGCTCACCACGGGACACGCGAGAGACCCAGTACTTC.